A single sample gave rise to the 7 T cell receptor beta chains below, sequenced in a study of cytomegalovirus exposure and HLA in healthy donors. Assay used: immunoSEQ multiplex PCR; TCRdb lists only in-frame clones, some missing. The sample contains some 100,000 clones, 88% of which appear only once. Sequencing input: PBMCs. These receptors were taken from a young woman in good health and CMV-seronegative.

The gene calls are TRBV29-1 and TRBJ2-7; D ambiguous. The V gene's germline CDR1 is SQVTM and CDR2 ANQGSEA. CDR3 length: 13 amino acids. Between the trimmed V and J ends, which lost 0 bases and 2 bases, there was a span of 8 bases. The CDR3, as DNA: TGCAGCGTTGAAGACCCGGGTACCTACGAGCAGTACTTC. This encodes CSVEDPGTYEQYF.

The chain couples TRBV5-6 to TRBJ2-1; 10 positions agree with TRBD2. Germline CDR1 SGHDT, CDR2 YYEEEE. The J segment lost 4 bases and the V segment lost 3 bases, leaving 7 bases of the junction unmatched. The CDR3 is 16 amino acids. The CDR3: CASSWSLAGVYNEQFF. As DNA, the CDR3 is TGTGCCAGCAGCTGGAGCCTAGCGGGGGTTTACAATGAGCAGTTCTTC. Full variable domain (outside the CDR3, taken from reference TRBV5-6 and TRBJ2-1): DAGVTQSPTHLIKTRGQQVTLRCSPKSGHDTVSWYQQALGQGPQFIFQYYEEEERQRGNFPDRFSGHQFPNYSSELNVNALLLGDSALYLCASSWSLAGVYNEQFFGPGTRLTVL.

This clone has just a few counts. V gene TRBV6-5 combines with J gene TRBJ1-5, with unresolved D. CDR3 size: 14 residues. The V end was cut by 6 bases, the J end by 2 bases, with 11 bases between. The germline CDR1 and CDR2 sequences are MNHEY and SVGAGI. In DNA, the CDR3 is TGTGCCAGCAGAGCGGTGGGTGGCAATCAGCCCCAGCATTTT. This translates into CASRAVGGNQPQHF.

This clone has just one count. This chain uses TRBV5-1 with TRBJ2-1; 8 bases match TRBD2. The CDR3 covers 18 residues. V gave up 3 bases and J gave up 2 bases; unmatched junction bases: 13. From germline, CDR1 is SGHRS and CDR2 YFSETQ. CDR3 sequence: CASSYESSGSVPYNEQFF. In DNA, the CDR3 is TGCGCCAGCAGCTACGAGTCGAGCGGGAGCGTCCCCTACAATGAGCAGTTCTTC.

The J gene is TRBJ2-3, the V gene TRBV7-6; tentatively, D is TRBD2 (6 bases). CDR1 SGHVS and CDR2 FNYEAQ come from the germline V gene. The CDR3 is 16 amino acids. V gave up 3 bases and J gave up 2 bases, with 15 bases separating them. The CDR3 protein is CASSFPGTRPTDTQYF. Written as DNA, the CDR3 is TGTGCCAGCAGCTTTCCCGGGACTCGCCCCACAGATACGCAGTATTTT. Filled out from reference TRBV7-6 and TRBJ2-3, the complete variable domain reads GAGVSQSPRYKVTKRGQDVALRCDPISGHVSLYWYRQALGQGPEFLTYFNYEAQQDKSGLPNDRFSAERPEGSISTLTIQRTEQRDSAMYRCASSFPGTRPTDTQYFGPGTRLTVL.

V and J are TRBV10-1 and TRBJ2-7, with 7 bases lining up with TRBD1. CDR1 is WNHNN, CDR2 SYGVQD, per germline (reference sequence). The V and J ends lost 5 bases and 2 bases, in that order; junction bases with no gene match: 9. CDR3 length: 15 residues. The CDR3, as DNA: TGCGCCAGCAGTCCCAGGGGGACATATACCTACGAGCAGTACTTC. It is translated as CASSPRGTYTYEQYF.

The rearrangement uses TRBV2 and TRBJ2-1; D not resolved. V lost 0 bases and J lost 8, with 11 bases in between. CDR3 length: 14 residues. Germline CDR1 is SNHLY and CDR2 is FYNNEI. The CDR3 bases are TGTGCCAGCAGTGAAGCGGTTAGCTCCGATGAGCAGTTCTTC. Protein: CASSEAVSSDEQFF.